The following is a T cell receptor beta chain sequence with its context. Its antigen is currently unknown. Germline-derived CDR1 and CDR2 are SGHKS and YYEKEE (reference sequence). The CDR3 consists of 14 residues. Trimming at V came to 1 base and at J to 5 bases, leaving 5 bases not matched to a gene. Using immunoSEQ multiplex PCR, the repertoire was profiled, and TCRdb retains in-frame clones only, with some absent. The table includes over 150,000 clones, roughly nine tenths detected once. These data belong to a study of T cell responses to AZD1222 COVID-19 vaccine. Study details: Pooled together were second doses at about 4 or about 12 weeks. Study findings and constraints: The sample set comprised mostly white British donors with more females, and clonal diversity was possibly underestimated. Seropositivity was recorded at baseline in only 6 or 7 AZD1222 recipients.

The TCR was taken from an adult in good health. J is TRBJ2-5 and V is TRBV5-5, with 7 bases fitting TRBD1. The sample in question was peripheral blood, obtained on day 0 of AZD1222 vaccination. DNA for the CDR3: TGTGCCAGCAGCTTGTTCGACAGGGACGAGACCCAGTACTTC. It translates to CASSLFDRDETQYF.